The rows below give T cell receptor beta chains drawn from one sample of a study of T cell changes during pregnancy in multiple sclerosis. TCRdb's table, derived via immunoSEQ multiplex PCR, lists solely in-frame clones and lacks some. The profile shows tens of thousands of clones, 90% of them singletons. This material consisted of peripheral blood, taken in the first trimester of pregnancy. The receptors derive from a female donor in good health, enrolled as a control in a pregnancy study. Both conserved end residues are part of each CDR3. The D gene is left open where the match is weak. The size of a clone is reported for some rows only, either as once, few or many, or as a class for expanded clones.

>TRBD2|TRBV28|TRBJ2-7|NA
CASRKGGGSSYEQYF
TGTGCCAGCAGGAAAGGCGGGGGTAGCTCCTACGAGCAGTACTTC
>TRBD2|TRBV19|TRBJ2-5|NA
CASSPGLAGVAETQYF
TGTGCCAGTAGTCCCGGACTAGCGGGAGTCGCGGAGACCCAGTACTTC
>NA|TRBV2|TRBJ2-7|NA
CASSDRPSAYEQYF
TGTGCCAGCAGTGACCGTCCAAGCGCCTACGAGCAGTACTTC
>NA|TRBV12-5|TRBJ2-7|once
CASGFFRGEQYF
TGTGCTAGTGGTTTCTTCCGGGGCGAGCAGTACTTC
>NA|TRBV12-2|TRBJ2-7|NA
CASRLRSSYEQYF
TGTGCAAGTCGCTTAAGGAGCTCCTACGAGCAGTACTTC
>NA|TRBV7-2|TRBJ2-5|NA
CASSLMSGQETQYF
TGTGCCAGCAGCTTAATGTCGGGACAAGAGACCCAGTACTTC
>NA|TRBV27|TRBJ2-1|NA
CASSFTPQGGEQFF
TGTGCCAGCAGTTTTACCCCACAGGGGGGGGAGCAGTTCTTC
>NA|TRBV5-1|TRBJ1-2|NA
CASSLGYEARNYGYTF
TGCGCCAGCAGCTTGGGTTATGAGGCCAGAAACTATGGCTACACCTTC
>NA|TRBV6-5|TRBJ2-7|NA
CASSPDRTYEQYF
TGTGCCAGCAGTCCTGACAGGACCTACGAGCAGTACTTC
>NA|TRBV2|TRBJ1-2|NA
CASSRDPNPGAKGYTF
TGTGCCAGCAGCCGCGACCCCAATCCGGGAGCGAAAGGCTACACCTTC
>TRBD1|TRBV4-2|TRBJ2-3|NA
CASSQGTGSTDTQYF
TGTGCCAGCAGCCAAGGGACAGGGAGTACAGATACGCAGTATTTT
>NA|TRBV19|TRBJ1-1|NA
CASMGQAFF
TGTGCCAGTATGGGGCAAGCTTTCTTT
>NA|TRBV7-9|TRBJ1-1|few
CASRVSGGRNTEAFF
TGTGCCAGCAGGGTTAGCGGGGGGAGAAACACTGAAGCTTTCTTT
>NA|TRBV9|TRBJ1-5|NA
CASSVAGDSNQPQHF
TGTGCCAGCAGCGTAGCCGGGGATAGCAATCAGCCCCAGCATTTT
>NA|TRBV28|TRBJ1-5|NA
CASTNSNQPQHF
TGTGCCAGCACAAATAGCAATCAGCCCCAGCATTTT
>TRBD1|TRBV5-1|TRBJ1-1|NA
CASSGWTGQLNTEAFF
TGCGCCAGCAGCGGATGGACAGGCCAACTTAACACTGAAGCTTTCTTT
>TRBD2|TRBV7-6|TRBJ2-7|once
CASSPRGGGEYEQYF
TGTGCCAGCAGCCCCCGGGGGGGCGGGGAATACGAGCAGTACTTC
>NA|TRBV2|TRBJ2-2|NA
CASKTIRGDTGELFF
TGTGCCAGCAAAACGATCAGGGGGGACACCGGGGAGCTGTTTTTT
>NA|TRBV9|TRBJ1-2|NA
CASRGANYGYTF
TGTGCCAGCAGGGGAGCTAACTATGGCTACACCTTC
>NA|TRBV5-1|TRBJ1-3|NA
CASSWTPSNTIYF
TGCGCCAGCAGCTGGACTCCTTCTAACACCATATATTTT
>NA|TRBV5-3|TRBJ2-2|NA
CARSSGLWLTGELFF
TGTGCCAGAAGCTCGGGACTCTGGCTCACCGGGGAGCTGTTTTTT
>NA|TRBV4-3|TRBJ2-6|NA
CASSQEAGSGANVLTF
TGCGCCAGCAGCCAAGAAGCGGGCTCTGGGGCCAACGTCCTGACTTTC
>NA|TRBV14|TRBJ1-2|NA
CASSQELRGGNYGYTF
TGTGCCAGCAGCCAAGAACTGCGCGGGGGGAACTATGGCTACACCTTC
>TRBD2|TRBV27|TRBJ2-1|NA
CASALAGGLYNEQFF
TGTGCCAGCGCACTAGCGGGAGGTTTATACAATGAGCAGTTCTTC
>TRBD1|TRBV7-9|TRBJ1-2|NA
CASCTKGPLDRLCGYTF
TGTGCCAGCTGTACAAAAGGTCCACTGGACAGGCTCTGCGGCTACACCTTC
>TRBD2|TRBV19|TRBJ2-7|NA
CASSIEPGLAPTGTYEQYF
TGTGCCAGTAGTATAGAACCGGGACTAGCACCCACTGGCACCTACGAGCAGTACTTC